A single sample gave rise to the 4 T cell receptor beta chains below, sequenced in a study of CD8 T cells in Susac syndrome. The RNA, roughly 0.45 to 1 ug, was put through reverse transcription using random hexamers. TCRdb independently ran MiXCR on the immunoSEQ multiplex PCR reads; one entry per CDR3 protein. The top ten hold 0.45% to 0.65% of the sample, which has 50,000 or so distinct CDR3 sequences, approximately 93% seen once. Sequencing was performed on CD8+ T cells from PBMCs. These receptors all come from a human donor with multiple sclerosis.

The rearrangement links TRBV2 to TRBJ2-1; weak D call: TRBD1 (6 bases). This CDR3 has 13 amino acids. The V gene's germline CDR1 is SNHLY and CDR2 FYNNEI. The V end lost 3 bases, the J end lost 6 bases, and 9 bases lay between the germline ends. The CDR3 reads CASSDIGGNEQFF. Written as DNA, the CDR3 is TGTGCCAGCAGTGATATAGGGGGCAATGAGCAGTTCTTC. Using reference TRBV2 and TRBJ2-1 for the parts outside the CDR3, the full variable domain is EPEVTQTPSHQVTQMGQEVILRCVPISNHLYFYWYRQILGQKVEFLVSFYNNEISEKSEIFDDQFSVERPDGSNFTLKIRSTKLEDSAMYFCASSDIGGNEQFFGPGTRLTVL.

The V call is TRBV6-5, the J call TRBJ2-1, with D possibly TRBD1 on 5 matching bases. The germline gives CDR1 MNHEY, CDR2 SVGAGI. The CDR3 contains 18 residues. Deletions cut 2 bases from V and 4 bases from J, with 21 bases between. CDR3 sequence: CASSYRGVKDITYNEQFF. The DNA for the CDR3 is TGTGCCAGCAGTTACCGTGGCGTAAAGGACATCACTTACAATGAGCAGTTCTTC.

The chain combines TRBV27 with TRBJ2-5; D may be TRBD1 or TRBD2 (5 bases each). The V end lost 1 base, the J end lost 5 bases, and 17 bases lay between the germline ends. The CDR3 runs 16 residues. The germline gives CDR1 MNHEY, CDR2 SMNVEV (reference sequence). Written as DNA, the CDR3 is TGTGCCAGCAGTTTATTGGGACCGAGGGCGGCGGAGACCCAGTACTTC. Protein product: CASSLLGPRAAETQYF.

The gene calls are TRBV3-1 and TRBJ2-7; either TRBD1 or TRBD2 may fit D (5 bases each). Germline CDR1 reads LGHDT; CDR2 reads YNNKEL (reference sequence). With 3 bases removed from V and 9 bases from J, the gap between germline ends came to 24 bases. This CDR3 has 16 amino acids. DNA of the CDR3: TGTGCCAGCAGCCAGAACCCAGGGAGAGGGTTTGACGCGCAGTACTTC. Protein sequence: CASSQNPGRGFDAQYF.